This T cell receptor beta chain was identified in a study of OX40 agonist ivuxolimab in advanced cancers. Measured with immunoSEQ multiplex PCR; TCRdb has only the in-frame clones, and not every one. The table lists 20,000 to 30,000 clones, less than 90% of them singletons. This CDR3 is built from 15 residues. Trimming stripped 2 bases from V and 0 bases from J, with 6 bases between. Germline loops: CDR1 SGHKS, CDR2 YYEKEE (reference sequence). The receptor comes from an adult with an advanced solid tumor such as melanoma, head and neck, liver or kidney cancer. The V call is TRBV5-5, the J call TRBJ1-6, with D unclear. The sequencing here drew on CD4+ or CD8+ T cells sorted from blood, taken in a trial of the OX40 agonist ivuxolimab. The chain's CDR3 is CASSFRSSYNSPLHF. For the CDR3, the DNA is TGTGCCAGCAGCTTCAGGAGCTCCTATAATTCACCCCTCCACTTT.